This T cell receptor (beta chain) was found in a study of shared clonotypes between healthy human individuals. Study-level information: Donors consisted of two women and three men between 18 and 49. Study findings and constraints: About 4.5% of naive CD4 clonotypes were common to several donors. Rarefaction exposed incomplete sorted-subset sequencing despite large depth.

Comment on this clone: What it binds is not known.

Clones were read by immunoSEQ multiplex PCR, and TCRdb kept only the in-frame ones, dropping some. The table lists approximately 710,000 clones, roughly 87% of them singletons, with 30% to 35% in the top ten. Every donor, a Caucasian adult, lived in Nashville, Tennessee. CDR1 and CDR2 from the germline V gene are SGHVS and FQNEAQ. The CDR3 is 14 amino acids. V was clipped by 2 bases and J by 0 bases, with 7 bases between them. The clonotype originates from a man between 18 and 35 years old in good health. Some clones in this sample may be carry-over from other donors' samples. Source material: memory CD8+ T cells from PBMCs. Subset specified: CD45RO+ cells pooled with CCR7-negative TemRA cells. J is TRBJ1-1 and V is TRBV7-8, with D possibly being TRBD1 (5 bases). The CDR3 DNA is TGTGCCAGCAGCTTATCCAGGGTGAACACTGAAGCTTTCTTT. It yields the protein CASSLSRVNTEAFF.